Listed below are T cell receptor beta chains from one sample, sequenced in a study of blood T cell repertoires in COVID-19. Sequencing used immunoSEQ multiplex PCR; TCRdb keeps in-frame clones, though not all of them. Here the sample spans 250,000 or so clones, around 88% being singletons. Sample: PBMCs or T cells enriched from blood (not recorded which). These receptors came from a middle-aged man who had recovered from COVID-19. Both conserved end residues are part of each CDR3. D genes are given only for firm matches. Clone size is not always given. Where it is, it says once, few, many or a class for expanded clones.

TGTGCCAGCAGTATGACACCAAACACTGAAGCTTTCTTT	CASSMTPNTEAFF	-	-	TRBV2	TRBJ1-1
TGTGCCACCAGTGATACCGGGACAGGGGGATTGTACGAGCAGTACTTC	CATSDTGTGGLYEQYF	TRBD1	few	TRBV24-1	TRBJ2-7
TGCAGTGCTCAGAAGGGGAACGAGCAGTACTTC	CSAQKGNEQYF	-	-	TRBV20-1	TRBJ2-7
TGTGCCAGCAGCTTATTTACAGCTTTTGAGCAGTTCTTC	CASSLFTAFEQFF	-	-	TRBV7-3	TRBJ2-1
TGTGCCAGCAGCTTAAGACAGACGAGCTCCTACAATGAGCAGTTCTTC	CASSLRQTSSYNEQFF	-	-	TRBV7-2	TRBJ2-1
TGTGCCATCAGTGCCCCTAGCGGGGGCTACAATGAGCAGTTCTTC	CAISAPSGGYNEQFF	TRBD2	once	TRBV10-3	TRBJ2-1
TGTGCCAGTAGTATTCGAGCGGAAGTTGGTGAGCAGTTCTTC	CASSIRAEVGEQFF	-	-	TRBV19	TRBJ2-1
TGCAGCGTTGAAGATCAATTAAGGACAACGACTGGGACCCAGTACTTC	CSVEDQLRTTTGTQYF	-	-	TRBV29-1	TRBJ2-5
TGTGCCAGCAGCTTGGCCATGGGGGCTGATGAAAAACTGTTTTTT	CASSLAMGADEKLFF	-	-	TRBV5-6	TRBJ1-4
TGTGCCAGCAGCTTAGCGGGGGCGGCCGATACGCAGTATTTT	CASSLAGAADTQYF	-	-	TRBV7-2	TRBJ2-3
TGTGCCAGCAGCATTGACAGGGTTAGGGAAAAACTGTTTTTT	CASSIDRVREKLFF	TRBD1	-	TRBV28	TRBJ1-4
TGTGCCAGCAGCGTAGAAACTAGCGGGGTCAATGAGCAGTTCTTC	CASSVETSGVNEQFF	TRBD2	-	TRBV9	TRBJ2-1
TGTGCCAGCAGCTTAGCCACAGCATATGTGGGCTACACCTTC	CASSLATAYVGYTF	-	-	TRBV7-2	TRBJ1-2
TGTGCCAGCAATGGCTCCCCCCTAGCCAAAAACATTCAGTACTTC	CASNGSPLAKNIQYF	-	-	TRBV28	TRBJ2-4
TGCGCCAGCAGCTTTTTAGGGGACACCCCTTACGAGCAGTACTTC	CASSFLGDTPYEQYF	-	-	TRBV5-1	TRBJ2-7
TGTGCCAGCAGTTTAGGAGTATTATCTGGGGCCAACGTCCTGACTTTC	CASSLGVLSGANVLTF	-	-	TRBV28	TRBJ2-6
TGCGCCAGCATGATGCGACAGGGGGCATTGTCTGGAAACACCATATATTTT	CASMMRQGALSGNTIYF	TRBD1	-	TRBV10-2	TRBJ1-3
TGTGCCAGCTCACCAGAATCGGCCGGGGAGCTGTTTTTT	CASSPESAGELFF	-	once	TRBV18	TRBJ2-2
TGCGCCCGCAGCTGGGGGACTAGCGGGGGGTCCTACAATGAGCAGTTCTTC	CARSWGTSGGSYNEQFF	TRBD2	-	TRBV5-1	TRBJ2-1
TGTGCCAGTAGTATACGCCCCGGACCTACGGGGGATTCACCCCTCCACTTT	CASSIRPGPTGDSPLHF	-	-	TRBV19	TRBJ1-6
TGTGCCAGCACGGGGGGCCCATATTACAATGAGCAGTTCTTC	CASTGGPYYNEQFF	-	-	TRBV27	TRBJ2-1
TGTGCCAGCAGTTACGTGCGACTTAATAATTCACCCCTCCACTTT	CASSYVRLNNSPLHF	-	-	TRBV6-2/TRBV6-3	TRBJ1-6
TGTGCCAGCATGAGGCCACGCATTCGTGTTAGAGGTACGCAGTATTTT	CASMRPRIRVRGTQYF	-	few	TRBV28	TRBJ2-3
TGCGCCAGCAGCCCGACAGGGGTTCGGGAGACCCAGTACTTC	CASSPTGVRETQYF	TRBD1	-	TRBV4-1	TRBJ2-5
TGTGCCAGTAGTATTGGGGCAGGGCCAAATCAGCCCCAGCATTTT	CASSIGAGPNQPQHF	-	-	TRBV19	TRBJ1-5
TGTGCCAGTAGCCGACCTCTTAGCGGGAGGTCTACCTACGAGCAGTACTTC	CASSRPLSGRSTYEQYF	TRBD2	-	TRBV19	TRBJ2-7
TGCGCCAGCAGCCCAACCGGGACAGGGACCCCTGTGTCTACCTACGAGCAGTACTTC	CASSPTGTGTPVSTYEQYF	TRBD1	-	TRBV5-1	TRBJ2-7
TGCGCCAATACGGGGACAGAGAAAATAATCCACTCTGGAAACACCATATATTTT	CANTGTEKIIHSGNTIYF	TRBD1	-	TRBV5-1	TRBJ1-3
TGTGCCAGCAGCTTTAGCGGGAGGGCCCTCTACGAGCAGTACTTC	CASSFSGRALYEQYF	TRBD2	-	TRBV7-9	TRBJ2-7
TGTGCCAGCAGCCAAGTAGGGGGCGGCTACACCTTC	CASSQVGGGYTF	TRBD1	-	TRBV3-1/TRBV3-2	TRBJ1-2
TGTGCCAGTACGGACAGGGCGGATCAGCCCCAGCATTTT	CASTDRADQPQHF	TRBD1	-	TRBV19	TRBJ1-5
TGTGCCAGCAGTTTGGGGGGTAGCTCCTACGAGCAGTACTTC	CASSLGGSSYEQYF	-	-	TRBV28	TRBJ2-7
TGTGCCAGTGCGATTGGGGGGTTCGCGACAGATACGCAGTATTTT	CASAIGGFATDTQYF	-	once	TRBV19	TRBJ2-3
TGTGCCAGCAGTTACGCTAGCGGGATTTCCGAGCAGTACTTC	CASSYASGISEQYF	TRBD2	-	TRBV6-2/TRBV6-3	TRBJ2-7
TGTGCCAGCACCACCGGAGGGGGCCAAAACACCATATATTTT	CASTTGGGQNTIYF	TRBD1	-	TRBV5-6	TRBJ1-3
TGTGCCAGCAGTTACAGCAATAGCAATCAGCCCCAGCATTTT	CASSYSNSNQPQHF	-	-	TRBV6-2/TRBV6-3	TRBJ1-5
TGTGCCTGGAGTGATCGGACAGGGGGCGACCGATTTGCTTTCTTT	CAWSDRTGGDRFAFF	TRBD1	once	TRBV30	TRBJ1-1
TGTGCCAGCAGCTTAGTGCAGGGGCAAACCTACGAGCAGTACTTC	CASSLVQGQTYEQYF	-	-	TRBV7-9	TRBJ2-7
TGTGCCAGCAAGCCAGGGGGCGAGTTTGTTAATGAGCAGTTCTTC	CASKPGGEFVNEQFF	TRBD1	few	TRBV2	TRBJ2-1
TGTGCCAGCAGCTTGGGGCAGGGGCGAGGAGAGACCCAGTACTTC	CASSLGQGRGETQYF	-	-	TRBV5-4	TRBJ2-5
TGTGCCAGCAGCACCCTGACAGGAATGAACACTGAAGCTTTCTTT	CASSTLTGMNTEAFF	-	few	TRBV7-9	TRBJ1-1
TGTGCCACCAGCTTCCGGGGGGGAAGCACAGATACGCAGTATTTT	CATSFRGGSTDTQYF	TRBD2	-	TRBV15	TRBJ2-3
TGTGCCAGCAGCCAAGATAGTTACGGGGGGGCCTACAATGAGCAGTTCTTC	CASSQDSYGGAYNEQFF	TRBD2	-	TRBV14	TRBJ2-1